The entry that follows covers one TCR beta chain sequence. Its specificity is unknown. Treatment specified: randomized to nivolumab then ipilimumab (arm A) or the reverse (arm B). This CDR3 has 17 residues. Trimming removed 0 bases from V and 12 bases from J; junction bases left unmatched: 11. Germline values: CDR1 SGHRS, CDR2 YFSETQ. The repertoire was sequenced with immunoSEQ multiplex PCR; TCRdb's copy has only in-frame clones and lacks some. The table records around 6,200 clones, 25% to 30% of them present only once. The entry originates in a study of sequential checkpoint blockade in melanoma. Study details: Arm A got nivolumab then ipilimumab; arm B the reverse, 1:1. Under 95 pretreatment tumor DNA samples were TCRβ immunosequenced. After nivolumab or ipilimumab alone, 20 to 25 patients had week-13 rebiopsies. Study observations and caveats: T-cell fraction and clonality followed PD-L1 and CD8+ counts, not mutational load.

The material was tumor tissue (inferred from file names), obtained from a patient given nivolumab and ipilimumab in sequence. The TCR sequence derives from a human donor with melanoma. The V call is TRBV5-1, the J call TRBJ2-1; 14 bases agree with TRBD2. The CDR3 DNA sequence: TGCGCCAGCAGCTTGGCAGGACTAGCGGGGGGCTCAATGACGCAGTTCTTC. It specifies CASSLAGLAGGSMTQFF.